This TCR beta chain was sequenced for a study of blood T cell repertoires in COVID-19. Turning to the study itself: COVID-19 samples collected from the United States, Italy and Spain covered acute and convalescent phases.

Resolution of symptoms, clearance, or two negative PCRs was present in recovered Cohort 3 donors. The assay was immunoSEQ multiplex PCR, and TCRdb's table has in-frame clones only and misses some. The repertoire holds 150,000 to 200,000 clones, with 80% as singletons. CDR3 size: 17 residues. Germline CDR1 and CDR2: SGHRS and YFSETQ. J lost 0 bases, V lost 0 bases, and 8 bases had no gene match. The sample consisted of PBMCs or T cells enriched from blood (not recorded which). The receptor was derived from a man aged 35-49 years who had recovered from COVID-19. The chain combines TRBV5-1 with TRBJ1-1, with TRBD1 matching 7 bases. CDR3 nucleotides: TGCGCCAGCAGCTTGGGCCCGGGACAGACCATGAACACTGAAGCTTTCTTT. The encoded protein is CASSLGPGQTMNTEAFF.